This note documents a single TCR beta chain sequence. Its recognized antigen is unknown. The record has no base qualities; no much larger clone is one base away. The entry originates in a study of metastatic and nonmetastatic thyroid tumors (TCRdb year 2020). Looking at the study overall: The researchers compared repertoires between peripheral blood samples and tumor or nodule tissue samples from patients with malignant or benign thyroid disease. Here is what the overall study found, with its caveats: In both blood and tumor samples, TCR beta diversity was reported to be significantly higher in malignant tumors than in benign nodules.

None of the patients had been given any treatment before thyroid surgery. The study retrospectively analysed patient clinical samples collected from about 2012 to 2019 using T-cell receptor beta sequencing. Library generation was performed with PCR. Sequencing was performed on an Illumina HiSeq 4000. High-throughput sequencing was used to profile the CDR3 region of the TCR beta-chain in every patient. As for the authors' bioinformatics: CDR3 differences across clinicopathological groups were used to build a classifier for discriminating distant-metastatic papillary thyroid cancer patients. The Shannon index was used to measure repertoire diversity, and the Morisita-Horn index was used to measure how similar tumor and blood repertoires were. TCRdb's own reprocessing of the public reads used fastp at Q25 and MiXCR and kept productive beta chains. The V and J calls and clone size are TCRdb's, not the authors'. In this sample the table shows 16,000 or so clones, more than 20% of which occur a single time. The top ten clones comprise 10% to 15% of the sample.

V lost 4 bases and J lost 12 bases, and the count of bases not matched to a germline gene is 16. From cysteine to phenylalanine, the CDR3 is 17 amino acids long. The entry retains the CDR3 DNA only, 51 bases that are in frame from base 1. The germline V gene provides CDR1 SGHAT and CDR2 FQNNGV. The chain couples TRBV11-2 to TRBJ2-1, with 12 bases in between that match TRBD2. The clonotype was recovered from a male donor with papillary thyroid cancer or a benign thyroid nodule (not recorded which). Some clones in this sample may be carry-over from other donors' samples. Material for sequencing was tumor tissue. The DNA sequence is TGTGCCAGCAGCTCCTCCACCGGACTAGCGGGGCCTCAGGGGCAGTTCTTC. This yields the protein CASSSSTGLAGPQGQFF.